This T cell receptor beta chain comes out of a study of spatial heterogeneity in lung cancer. For the study at large: The donor population consisted of approximately 68 patients with untreated, early-stage non-small cell lung cancer. About 2 years after resection was the median timing of the follow-up PBMC samples, which were sequenced when available. Study results and caveats: Whereas they appeared in blood less at follow-up, ubiquitous expanded tumor TCRs appeared there more at resection.

TCRdb analysed the 5' RACE reads with MiXCR anew, one entry per CDR3 protein. This table has tens of thousands of distinct CDR3 sequences, roughly 10% appearing once. CDR3 length: 15 residues. V lost 2 bases, J lost 4 bases, and 5 bases stayed unmatched. Germline V lookup: CDR1 SGHAT, CDR2 FQDESV (reference sequence). A note on this clonotype: Its antigen is unknown.

The time point denotes: blood at routine non-recurrence follow-up after resection. No cells were sorted before sequencing. The whole RNA sequenced was extracted from tumor, nontumor lung or frozen PBMC. The receptor was isolated from a male donor with early-stage non-small cell lung cancer. The sequencing here drew on PBMCs, taken at follow-up. The chain joins TRBV11-1 to TRBJ2-3, with 8 bases matching TRBD1. CDR3 in DNA: TGTGCCAGCAGCTTACAGGGGGCTAGCGCAGATACGCAGTATTTT. Translating gives CASSLQGASADTQYF.